This T cell receptor beta chain was profiled in a study of blood T cells in healthy people across ages. The CDR3 is made up of 18 amino acids. V shed 0 bases, J shed 5 bases, and the junction held 13 bases outside the gene matches. CDR1 and CDR2 (germline): SGHDN, FVKESK. Alongside a J-beta primer mix, a sample-barcoded 5' primer served in a second PCR lasting 7 to 11 cycles. TCRdb processed the 5' RACE reads anew with MiXCR; each CDR3 protein has one entry. The sample holds about 560,000 distinct CDR3 sequences; about 28% are singletons and the top ten take about 3.9%. This clonotype was picked up a small number of times. This sample was also put to use in a study of T cells of mothers and their children.

The TCR originated in a boy aged 2 to 10 in good health. Sequencing input: blood. The chain uses TRBV14 and TRBJ2-3; 8 bases map to TRBD2. In DNA, the CDR3 is TGTGCCAGCAGCCAAGATTCCCCGGGAGGGCTTGTCGGAGATACGCAGTATTTT. Its translation: CASSQDSPGGLVGDTQYF.